This record concerns one T cell receptor beta chain sequence. This sample stems from a study of OX40 agonist ivuxolimab in advanced cancers. The repertoire was sequenced with immunoSEQ multiplex PCR; TCRdb's copy has only in-frame clones and lacks some. The sample shows 45,000 to 50,000 clones, around 86% of them seen only once. Germline assignment: CDR1 SGHTA and CDR2 FQGNSA. Trimming shortened V by 5 bases and J by 5 bases, and 10 bases separated the two germline ends. The length of the CDR3 is 13 residues. This sequence was found in an adult with an advanced solid tumor such as melanoma, head and neck, liver or kidney cancer. This specimen was CD4+ or CD8+ T cells sorted from blood, taken in a trial of the OX40 agonist ivuxolimab. This sequence joins TRBV7-2 and TRBJ2-1, with D unclear. CDR3 amino acids: CASSPRRDNEQFF. The CDR3 nucleotides read TGTGCCAGCAGCCCCCGACGGGACAATGAGCAGTTCTTC.